This is a list of T cell receptor beta chains from one sample in a study of blood T cells in healthy people across ages. TCRdb reprocessed the 5' RACE reads via MiXCR and lists one record per CDR3 protein. Found here are about 1.8 million distinct CDR3 sequences, around half of them singletons; the top ten hold 2.1%. The sequenced material came from blood. These receptors came from a woman aged 35 to 49 in good health. Each CDR3 is given with its conserved first and last residue. The order of the fields is J gene, clone size, D gene, V gene, CDR3 protein, CDR3 DNA. The D gene is left open where the match is weak. The size of a clone is reported for some rows only, either as once, few or many, or as a class for expanded clones.

J gene: TRBJ1-2; clone size: few; D gene: TRBD1; V gene: TRBV4-3; CDR3 protein: CASSRQGQGLRGYTF; CDR3 DNA: TGCGCCAGCAGCCGCCAAGGACAGGGCCTACGAGGCTACACCTTC
J gene: TRBJ2-7; clone size: few; D gene: .; V gene: TRBV7-9; CDR3 protein: CASSDGGVQNEQYF; CDR3 DNA: TGTGCCAGCAGCGACGGAGGGGTACAGAACGAGCAGTACTTC
J gene: TRBJ1-1; clone size: .; D gene: TRBD1; V gene: TRBV5-1; CDR3 protein: CASSTGTATEAFF; CDR3 DNA: TGCGCCAGCAGCACCGGGACAGCCACTGAAGCTTTCTTT
J gene: TRBJ1-6; clone size: .; D gene: TRBD1; V gene: TRBV20-1; CDR3 protein: CSANGQGDSPLHF; CDR3 DNA: TGCAGTGCCAACGGACAGGGGGATTCACCCCTCCACTTT
J gene: TRBJ2-1; clone size: .; D gene: .; V gene: TRBV5-1; CDR3 protein: CASSPVRGGILNEQFF; CDR3 DNA: TGCGCCAGCAGCCCGGTAAGAGGGGGGATCTTGAATGAGCAGTTCTTC
J gene: TRBJ2-2; clone size: .; D gene: .; V gene: TRBV5-1; CDR3 protein: CATGTDVLSGELFF; CDR3 DNA: TGCGCCACCGGGACTGACGTATTGAGCGGGGAGCTGTTTTTT
J gene: TRBJ2-1; clone size: .; D gene: TRBD2; V gene: TRBV20-1; CDR3 protein: CSAWEGNEQFF; CDR3 DNA: TGCAGTGCTTGGGAGGGCAATGAGCAGTTCTTC
J gene: TRBJ2-6; clone size: few; D gene: .; V gene: TRBV28; CDR3 protein: CASSYGGILSGANVLTF; CDR3 DNA: TGTGCCAGCAGTTACGGCGGAATCTTATCTGGGGCCAACGTCCTGACTTTC
J gene: TRBJ1-5; clone size: few; D gene: .; V gene: TRBV27; CDR3 protein: CASSPWGGRDQPQHF; CDR3 DNA: TGTGCCAGCAGCCCCTGGGGGGGGCGGGATCAGCCCCAGCATTTT
J gene: TRBJ2-5; clone size: .; D gene: TRBD1; V gene: TRBV6-5; CDR3 protein: CASSNIQGAETQYF; CDR3 DNA: TGTGCCAGCAGTAATATACAGGGGGCAGAGACCCAGTACTTC
J gene: TRBJ1-1; clone size: few; D gene: .; V gene: TRBV20-1; CDR3 protein: CSARRGISANTEAFF; CDR3 DNA: TGCAGTGCTAGGAGGGGGATATCTGCGAACACTGAAGCTTTCTTT
J gene: TRBJ2-7; clone size: .; D gene: .; V gene: TRBV15; CDR3 protein: CATSRSRDPLNEQYF; CDR3 DNA: TGTGCCACCAGCAGGTCCCGGGATCCCCTGAACGAGCAGTACTTC
J gene: TRBJ1-2; clone size: .; D gene: TRBD1; V gene: TRBV20-1; CDR3 protein: CSASLEGRGAGYTF; CDR3 DNA: TGCAGTGCTTCCCTCGAAGGCAGGGGGGCTGGCTACACCTTC
J gene: TRBJ1-2; clone size: few; D gene: TRBD1; V gene: TRBV29-1; CDR3 protein: CSVVSGGRNGYTF; CDR3 DNA: TGCAGCGTTGTGTCAGGGGGAAGGAATGGCTACACCTTC
J gene: TRBJ1-5; clone size: few; D gene: .; V gene: TRBV4-2; CDR3 protein: CASSQETEGRGNQPQHF; CDR3 DNA: TGTGCCAGCAGCCAAGAAACGGAGGGTCGGGGCAATCAGCCCCAGCATTTT
J gene: TRBJ2-3; clone size: .; D gene: .; V gene: TRBV7-2; CDR3 protein: CASILGLGRDTQYF; CDR3 DNA: TGTGCCAGCATCTTGGGACTTGGCAGGGATACGCAGTATTTT
J gene: TRBJ2-1; clone size: .; D gene: .; V gene: TRBV4-1; CDR3 protein: CASSQDFTRGYNEQFF; CDR3 DNA: TGCGCCAGCAGCCAAGATTTCACCAGGGGCTACAATGAGCAGTTCTTC
J gene: TRBJ2-7; clone size: .; D gene: TRBD2; V gene: TRBV27; CDR3 protein: CASSTSGGIEQYF; CDR3 DNA: TGTGCCAGCAGTACTAGCGGGGGGATCGAGCAGTACTTC
J gene: TRBJ2-5; clone size: .; D gene: .; V gene: TRBV10-3; CDR3 protein: CAIRRDTQETQYF; CDR3 DNA: TGTGCCATCAGGAGGGACACCCAAGAGACCCAGTACTTC
J gene: TRBJ2-3; clone size: .; D gene: .; V gene: TRBV6-2/TRBV6-3; CDR3 protein: CASSSLGTGSTDTQYF; CDR3 DNA: TGTGCCAGCAGTTCCTTAGGGACGGGAAGCACAGATACGCAGTATTTT
J gene: TRBJ2-3; clone size: many; D gene: .; V gene: TRBV5-1; CDR3 protein: CASSFATDTQYF; CDR3 DNA: TGTGCCAGCAGCTTTGCCACAGATACGCAGTATTTT
J gene: TRBJ1-5; clone size: .; D gene: TRBD1; V gene: TRBV15; CDR3 protein: CATSGKHGQVNQPQHF; CDR3 DNA: TGTGCCACCAGCGGAAAACATGGACAGGTCAATCAGCCCCAGCATTTT
J gene: TRBJ2-5; clone size: .; D gene: TRBD2; V gene: TRBV6-5; CDR3 protein: CASSYSAGGAGETQYF; CDR3 DNA: TGTGCCAGCAGTTACTCTGCGGGGGGGGCTGGGGAGACCCAGTACTTC
J gene: TRBJ1-1; clone size: .; D gene: .; V gene: TRBV12-3/TRBV12-4; CDR3 protein: CAGRLQGFNFEAFF; CDR3 DNA: TGTGCCGGCAGACTCCAGGGATTTAATTTCGAAGCTTTCTTT
J gene: TRBJ2-5; clone size: many; D gene: TRBD1; V gene: TRBV9; CDR3 protein: CASSTRTGAAETQYF; CDR3 DNA: TGTGCCAGCAGCACCCGGACAGGGGCGGCCGAGACCCAGTACTTC
J gene: TRBJ2-1; clone size: .; D gene: TRBD2; V gene: TRBV7-9; CDR3 protein: CAGSLGGTSGVEQFF; CDR3 DNA: TGTGCCGGCAGCTTGGGCGGGACTAGCGGGGTTGAGCAGTTCTTC
J gene: TRBJ1-1; clone size: .; D gene: TRBD1; V gene: TRBV20-1; CDR3 protein: CSAPFSGQGAAFF; CDR3 DNA: TGCAGTGCTCCATTCTCGGGACAGGGGGCGGCTTTCTTT
J gene: TRBJ2-5; clone size: .; D gene: .; V gene: TRBV7-2; CDR3 protein: CASGRRTVQETQYF; CDR3 DNA: TGTGCCAGCGGGAGAAGGACAGTCCAAGAGACCCAGTACTTC
J gene: TRBJ2-3; clone size: .; D gene: .; V gene: TRBV12-3/TRBV12-4; CDR3 protein: CAHRRTSTDTQYF; CDR3 DNA: TGTGCCCACAGGAGAACTAGCACAGATACGCAGTATTTT
J gene: TRBJ2-7; clone size: .; D gene: .; V gene: TRBV28; CDR3 protein: CASSSIIPTYEQYF; CDR3 DNA: TGTGCCAGCAGTTCTATCATCCCAACCTACGAGCAGTACTTC
J gene: TRBJ2-5; clone size: .; D gene: .; V gene: TRBV20-1; CDR3 protein: CSARPRDSGRETQYF; CDR3 DNA: TGCAGTGCTAGACCACGGGACTCGGGGAGAGAGACCCAGTACTTC
J gene: TRBJ2-1; clone size: .; D gene: .; V gene: TRBV18; CDR3 protein: CASSPPVREYNEQFF; CDR3 DNA: TGTGCCAGCTCACCACCGGTTAGGGAGTACAATGAGCAGTTCTTC
J gene: TRBJ2-3; clone size: .; D gene: TRBD1; V gene: TRBV7-6; CDR3 protein: CASSSTFRGRSTDTQYF; CDR3 DNA: TGTGCCAGCAGCTCGACCTTCAGGGGGCGGAGCACAGATACGCAGTATTTT
J gene: TRBJ2-1; clone size: .; D gene: TRBD2; V gene: TRBV7-3; CDR3 protein: CASSSGLAGGLYNEQFF; CDR3 DNA: TGTGCCAGCAGTTCGGGACTAGCGGGGGGCTTATACAATGAGCAGTTCTTC
J gene: TRBJ2-3; clone size: .; D gene: .; V gene: TRBV9; CDR3 protein: CASSVRGPASDTQYF; CDR3 DNA: TGTGCCAGCAGCGTGAGGGGACCGGCCTCAGATACGCAGTATTTT
J gene: TRBJ2-3; clone size: .; D gene: .; V gene: TRBV12-3/TRBV12-4; CDR3 protein: CASSLVGLAPDTQYF; CDR3 DNA: TGTGCCAGCAGTTTAGTCGGACTCGCGCCAGATACGCAGTATTTT
J gene: TRBJ2-3; clone size: .; D gene: TRBD2; V gene: TRBV20-1; CDR3 protein: CSARGGAGGTTDTQYF; CDR3 DNA: TGCAGTGCTAGAGGTGGGGCGGGGGGGACCACAGATACGCAGTATTTT
J gene: TRBJ2-7; clone size: many; D gene: TRBD1; V gene: TRBV27; CDR3 protein: CASSRTGAEQYF; CDR3 DNA: TGTGCCAGCAGCCGAACAGGGGCCGAGCAGTACTTC
J gene: TRBJ2-7; clone size: few; D gene: TRBD1; V gene: TRBV5-1; CDR3 protein: CASSPWTGNHEQYF; CDR3 DNA: TGCGCCAGCAGCCCGTGGACAGGCAACCACGAGCAGTACTTC
J gene: TRBJ1-4; clone size: .; D gene: .; V gene: TRBV7-2; CDR3 protein: CASSLMGAPNEKLFF; CDR3 DNA: TGTGCCAGCAGTCTGATGGGGGCACCTAATGAAAAACTGTTTTTT
J gene: TRBJ2-1; clone size: .; D gene: TRBD1; V gene: TRBV28; CDR3 protein: CASSPYQGASYNEQFF; CDR3 DNA: TGTGCCAGCAGTCCCTACCAGGGGGCCTCGTACAATGAGCAGTTCTTC
J gene: TRBJ2-5; clone size: few; D gene: .; V gene: TRBV6-6; CDR3 protein: CASTPYGGGPRWTQYF; CDR3 DNA: TGTGCCAGCACCCCTTATGGGGGCGGGCCCCGGTGGACCCAGTACTTC
J gene: TRBJ2-1; clone size: .; D gene: .; V gene: TRBV15; CDR3 protein: CATSRDPLNEQFF; CDR3 DNA: TGTGCCACCAGCAGAGATCCCCTCAATGAGCAGTTCTTC
J gene: TRBJ2-1; clone size: few; D gene: .; V gene: TRBV20-1; CDR3 protein: CSAPNRDLTYNEQFF; CDR3 DNA: TGCAGTGCCCCAAATCGGGATCTCACATACAATGAGCAGTTCTTC
J gene: TRBJ2-7; clone size: few; D gene: .; V gene: TRBV3-1; CDR3 protein: CASSRGFEGRSDEQYF; CDR3 DNA: TGTGCCAGCAGCCGAGGGTTCGAGGGCAGATCTGACGAGCAGTACTTC
J gene: TRBJ2-1; clone size: few; D gene: TRBD1; V gene: TRBV10-3; CDR3 protein: CAISDGTGRNEQFF; CDR3 DNA: TGTGCCATCAGTGACGGGACAGGGCGCAATGAGCAGTTCTTC
J gene: TRBJ2-1; clone size: .; D gene: TRBD2; V gene: TRBV12-3/TRBV12-4; CDR3 protein: CASSVAGSSDEQFF; CDR3 DNA: TGTGCCAGCAGTGTAGCGGGGAGTTCCGATGAGCAGTTCTTC
J gene: TRBJ1-2; clone size: .; D gene: .; V gene: TRBV6-1; CDR3 protein: CASTSTGGNYGYTF; CDR3 DNA: TGTGCCAGCACCTCGACAGGAGGCAACTATGGCTACACCTTC
J gene: TRBJ1-2; clone size: once; D gene: TRBD1; V gene: TRBV12-3/TRBV12-4; CDR3 protein: CASTPNRGRYGYTF; CDR3 DNA: TGTGCCAGCACCCCTAACAGGGGGCGCTATGGCTACACCTTC
J gene: TRBJ2-1; clone size: .; D gene: .; V gene: TRBV7-2; CDR3 protein: CASSHGTLHEQFF; CDR3 DNA: TGTGCCAGCAGCCACGGGACTCTCCATGAGCAGTTCTTC
J gene: TRBJ2-7; clone size: .; D gene: .; V gene: TRBV5-1; CDR3 protein: CASSPKDIEQYF; CDR3 DNA: TGCGCCAGCTCGCCTAAGGACATCGAGCAGTACTTC
J gene: TRBJ1-4; clone size: .; D gene: .; V gene: TRBV29-1; CDR3 protein: CSVAQNEKLFF; CDR3 DNA: TGCAGCGTTGCACAGAATGAAAAACTGTTTTTT
J gene: TRBJ1-2; clone size: .; D gene: TRBD1; V gene: TRBV19; CDR3 protein: CASTTTGGAYGYTF; CDR3 DNA: TGTGCCAGTACAACCACAGGGGGCGCCTATGGCTACACCTTC
J gene: TRBJ1-1; clone size: .; D gene: TRBD1; V gene: TRBV12-3/TRBV12-4; CDR3 protein: CASRTGPVTEAFF; CDR3 DNA: TGTGCCAGCAGGACAGGGCCGGTAACTGAAGCTTTCTTT
J gene: TRBJ2-1; clone size: .; D gene: TRBD2; V gene: TRBV7-8; CDR3 protein: CASIAGGNEQFF; CDR3 DNA: TGTGCCAGCATCGCGGGAGGCAATGAGCAGTTCTTC
J gene: TRBJ2-1; clone size: .; D gene: .; V gene: TRBV7-9; CDR3 protein: CASSFGAGTNNEQFF; CDR3 DNA: TGTGCCAGCAGCTTTGGAGCGGGGACAAACAATGAGCAGTTCTTC
J gene: TRBJ2-4; clone size: few; D gene: .; V gene: TRBV7-3; CDR3 protein: CASSPQGGTKNIQYF; CDR3 DNA: TGTGCCAGCAGCCCTCAGGGGGGGACCAAAAACATTCAGTACTTC
J gene: TRBJ2-5; clone size: few; D gene: .; V gene: TRBV7-2; CDR3 protein: CASSLVAALETQYF; CDR3 DNA: TGTGCCAGCAGCTTAGTTGCGGCGCTAGAGACCCAGTACTTC
J gene: TRBJ2-3; clone size: .; D gene: TRBD1; V gene: TRBV9; CDR3 protein: CASSEHRGPTTDTQYF; CDR3 DNA: TGTGCCAGCAGCGAGCACAGGGGACCCACGACAGATACGCAGTATTTT
J gene: TRBJ2-5; clone size: .; D gene: TRBD2; V gene: TRBV6-5; CDR3 protein: CASSFAAPFSGGAETQYF; CDR3 DNA: TGTGCCAGCAGTTTCGCCGCCCCATTCAGCGGGGGGGCAGAGACCCAGTACTTC